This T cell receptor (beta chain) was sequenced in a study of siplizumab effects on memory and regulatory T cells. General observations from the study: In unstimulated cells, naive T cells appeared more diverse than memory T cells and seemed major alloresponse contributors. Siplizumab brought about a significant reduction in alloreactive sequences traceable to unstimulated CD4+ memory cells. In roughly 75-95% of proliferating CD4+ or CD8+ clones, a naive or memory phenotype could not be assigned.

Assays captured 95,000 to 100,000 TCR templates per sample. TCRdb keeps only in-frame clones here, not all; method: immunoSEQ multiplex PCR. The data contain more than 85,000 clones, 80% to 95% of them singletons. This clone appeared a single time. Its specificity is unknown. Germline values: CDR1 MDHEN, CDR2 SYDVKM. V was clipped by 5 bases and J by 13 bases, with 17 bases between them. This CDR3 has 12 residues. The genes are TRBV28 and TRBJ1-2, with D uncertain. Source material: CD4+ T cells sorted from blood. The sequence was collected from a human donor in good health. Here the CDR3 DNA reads TGTGCCAGCAGTCGGATGACGGGCCGGGTCACCTTC. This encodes CASSRMTGRVTF.